The clone carrying this T cell receptor (beta chain) was seen a single time. This sample is part of a study of blood T cell repertoires in COVID-19. TCRdb's table, derived via immunoSEQ multiplex PCR, lists solely in-frame clones and lacks some. The repertoire holds approximately 300,000 clones, with approximately 90% as singletons. This CDR3 is built from 13 residues. Deletions cut 3 bases from V and 6 bases from J, with 12 bases between. The receptor was derived from a young woman who had recovered from COVID-19. The chain carries TRBV12-3 or TRBV12-4 and TRBJ2-7; the D is unclear. The sequenced sample consisted of PBMCs or T cells enriched from blood (not recorded which). CDR3: CASSFLESGEQYF. For the CDR3, the DNA is TGTGCCAGCAGTTTCTTGGAATCGGGCGAGCAGTACTTC.